These 30 T cell receptor beta chains came from one sample sequenced in a study of response to subunit inactivated influenza vaccine. Using its own MiXCR run on the RT-PCR reads, TCRdb lists one record per CDR3 protein. The table records about 170,000 distinct CDR3 sequences, more than 10% of them present only once. This sample also belongs to another study, concerning T cells expressing NK-cell markers. That source reports: Scientists made TCR beta cDNA using 5'RACE template switching with UMIs.

Here the sequenced sample was CD8+ T cells sorted from PBMCs, taken approximately 13 days after vaccination. These receptors were taken from a man aged 50-59 years who received an inactivated influenza vaccine.

This clonotype showed up just a few times. The genes are TRBV6-2 or TRBV6-3 and TRBJ2-1; D is ambiguous. This CDR3 contains 13 residues. The V and J ends lost 0 bases and 6 bases respectively, with 6 bases between them. CDR1 is MNHEY, CDR2 SVGEGT, per germline. CDR3 amino acids: CASSYSALNEQFF. DNA for the CDR3: TGTGCCAGCAGTTACTCGGCCCTCAATGAGCAGTTCTTC.

This clonotype turned up a few times. This rearrangement joins TRBV14 to TRBJ2-1, with 8 bases matching TRBD2. The junction had 3 bases not matched to a gene; V was cut back by 3 bases and J by 8 bases. The CDR3 contains 13 residues. CDR1 is SGHDN and CDR2 is FVKESK in the germline V gene. Here the CDR3 DNA reads TGTGCCAGCAGCCAGACTAGCGACGATGAGCAGTTCTTC. Translation: CASSQTSDDEQFF.

The V and J genes are TRBV12-3 or TRBV12-4 and TRBJ2-7; TRBD1 matches 11 bases. The J segment lost 7 bases and the V segment lost 5 bases, leaving 10 bases of the junction unmatched. The CDR3 totals 15 residues. The CDR3 spells CASSTLRDRGFEQYF. The CDR3 coding sequence is TGTGCCAGCAGTACTCTTCGGGACAGGGGGTTTGAGCAGTACTTC.

The table lists this clonotype with a few counts. The V and J genes are TRBV28 and TRBJ1-6, with D uncertain. Trimming left V 3 bases short and J 13 bases short, with 7 bases between. Germline V gives CDR1 MDHEN, CDR2 SYDVKM. The CDR3 is 11 amino acids. The DNA of the CDR3 is TGTGCCAGCAGTTTTTTCTCGCCCCTCCACTTT. As protein: CASSFFSPLHF.

This chain joins TRBV5-1 and TRBJ2-1; D unresolved. Germline V lookup: CDR1 SGHRS, CDR2 YFSETQ. The CDR3 contains 15 residues. V was shortened by 3 bases and J by 1 base, with 11 bases between the two germline ends. The DNA of the CDR3 is TGCGCCAGCAGCTCTTCGGACCGGTCCTACAATGAGCAGTTCTTC. This gives the protein CASSSSDRSYNEQFF.

This clonotype has more than one count but fewer than ten. The chain links TRBV15 to TRBJ2-3, with 7 nucleotides matching TRBD2. This CDR3 region has 16 residues. V lost 0 bases and J lost 0; bases outside the gene matches: 3. In germline, CDR1 is LNHNV, CDR2 YYDKDF (reference sequence). The DNA of the CDR3 is TGTGCCACCAGCAGAGATCAAGCGGGAAGCACAGATACGCAGTATTTT. The encoded protein is CATSRDQAGSTDTQYF.

The gene calls are TRBV4-1 and TRBJ2-1, with 11 bases matching TRBD2. V trimming: 5 bases; J trimming: 7 bases; junction bases outside the gene matches: 7. This CDR3 spans 15 amino acids. Germline CDR1 is MGHRA and CDR2 is YSYEKL. CDR3 in DNA: TGCGCCAGCAGCGTTATAGCGGGGGGGTCGAATGAGCAGTTCTTC. Translating it yields CASSVIAGGSNEQFF.

The chain carries TRBV7-8 and TRBJ2-3; no definite D call. The germline V gene has CDR1 SGHVS and CDR2 FQNEAQ. The V end lost 4 bases, the J end lost 4 bases, and 12 bases lay between the germline ends. CDR3 length: 14 amino acids. This CDR3 reads CASSSSVYADTQYF. The CDR3 DNA is TGTGCCAGCAGCTCCTCTGTCTATGCAGATACGCAGTATTTT.

With regard to this clonotype: Given a much more abundant clone one base away, this may be a read error. The chain couples TRBV4-3 to TRBJ2-2; D unclear. The CDR3 spans 14 residues. CDR1 and CDR2 (germline): LGHNA, YSLEER. CDR3 region: CARSQDPSTGELFF. In nucleotides, the CDR3 is TGCGCCAGAAGCCAAGATCCTTCAACCGGGGAGCTGTTTTTT.

In its sample, this clonotype was seen a few times. This sequence joins TRBV5-8 and TRBJ2-1, with D maybe TRBD2 (6 bases). The CDR3 totals 15 residues. With 5 bases removed from V and 9 bases from J, the gap between germline ends came to 21 bases. CDR1 and CDR2 from the germline V gene are SGHTS and YDEGEE. CDR3 residues: CASSSLIGGRGEQFF. The CDR3 region has the DNA TGTGCCAGCAGTTCTTTGATCGGGGGTAGGGGTGAGCAGTTCTTC.

This clonotype was observed a handful of times. The chain is built from TRBV20-1 and TRBJ2-7; 8 bases map to TRBD2. CDR3 length: 15 residues. V lost 2 bases and J lost 5; bases outside the gene matches: 11. CDR1 and CDR2 from the germline V gene are DFQATT and SNEGSKA (reference sequence). CDR3 region: CSARSPREGLNEQYF. The CDR3 coding sequence is TGCAGTGCTAGAAGCCCACGGGAGGGCCTCAACGAGCAGTACTTC.

This clonotype was detected only a few times. The chain couples TRBV4-3 to TRBJ2-3, with 7 bases identical to TRBD2. The germline gives CDR1 LGHNA, CDR2 YSLEER. Trimming at V came to 0 bases and at J to 2 bases, leaving 8 bases not matched to a gene. There are 17 residues in the CDR3. Here the CDR3 reads CASSQDGRGSHTDTQYF. CDR3 in DNA: TGCGCCAGCAGCCAAGACGGGCGGGGGAGCCACACAGATACGCAGTATTTT.

This clonotype was counted a few times. The V call is TRBV5-1, the J call TRBJ2-5; D is possibly TRBD1 (5 bases). V was shortened by 3 bases and J by 2 bases, with 14 bases between the two germline ends. This CDR3 contains 15 residues. The germline V gene has CDR1 SGHRS and CDR2 YFSETQ. The CDR3 region is CASSWMVTAQETQYF. CDR3 nucleotides: TGCGCCAGCAGCTGGATGGTGACAGCACAAGAGACCCAGTACTTC.

This clonotype was picked up a small number of times. The chain joins TRBV28 to TRBJ2-7; TRBD2 matches 7 bases. CDR3 length: 13 residues. In germline, CDR1 is MDHEN, CDR2 SYDVKM. Losses at the gene ends were 5 bases for V and 6 bases for J; bases not matched to a gene: 7. This CDR3 is CASSPRTSGEQYF. CDR3 nucleotide sequence: TGTGCCAGCAGTCCGAGGACTAGTGGCGAGCAGTACTTC.

The rearrangement uses TRBV7-9 and TRBJ1-2; no firm D call. V was clipped by 4 bases and J by 1 base, with 13 bases between them. The CDR3 has 15 amino acids. Looked up from germline, CDR1 is SEHNR and CDR2 is FQNEAQ (reference sequence). DNA for the CDR3: TGTGCCAGCAGCTGGACGGGCACCATTAACTATGGCTACACCTTC. Encoded protein: CASSWTGTINYGYTF.

This clonotype was picked up a small number of times. The chain combines TRBV27 with TRBJ2-1; no clear D. Germline CDR1 is MNHEY and CDR2 is SMNVEV (reference sequence). The CDR3 has 16 residues. The ends were cut back, 0 bases at V and 2 bases at J, with 11 bases in the middle. Here the CDR3 reads CASSLSWAVAYNEQFF. CDR3 coding DNA: TGTGCCAGCAGTTTATCGTGGGCAGTTGCCTACAATGAGCAGTTCTTC.

This clonotype was observed a handful of times. The chain is built from TRBV4-3 and TRBJ2-1; D gene ambiguous. The CDR3 is 15 amino acids. The germline gives CDR1 LGHNA, CDR2 YSLEER. Trimming removed 2 bases from V and 4 bases from J, with 12 bases in between. The CDR3 is CASSQSHYPYNEQFF. The CDR3 nucleotides read TGCGCCAGCAGCCAATCCCATTATCCTTACAATGAGCAGTTCTTC.

This clonotype was seen only once. The chain has TRBV4-1 and TRBJ2-7; unclear D gene. Germline V gene lookup returns CDR1 MGHRA and CDR2 YSYEKL. V was trimmed by 4 bases and J by 3 bases, leaving 19 bases between them. CDR3 length: 16 residues. The CDR3 here is CASSPTYLPGFYEQYF. The CDR3 DNA reads TGCGCCAGCAGCCCCACTTACCTTCCCGGGTTCTACGAGCAGTACTTC.

This clonotype was picked up many times. V is TRBV6-2 or TRBV6-3 and J is TRBJ2-1; 9 bases are shared with TRBD1. V trimming: 0 bases; J trimming: 7 bases; junction bases outside the gene matches: 4. In germline, CDR1 is MNHEY, CDR2 SVGEGT. This CDR3 spans 15 amino acids. DNA for the CDR3: TGTGCCAGCAGTTACTCGGGGACAGGGTGGAATGAGCAGTTCTTC. Its translation is CASSYSGTGWNEQFF.

Ten or more counts support this clonotype. CDR3 loop: CSARKYGTGDNQPQHF. In DNA form, the CDR3 reads TGCAGTGCTAGAAAATACGGGACAGGGGACAATCAGCCCCAGCATTTT. The rearrangement uses TRBV20-1 and TRBJ1-5; 10 nucleotides agree with TRBD1. V shed 2 bases and J 3 bases; nucleotides not matched to a gene: 7. CDR3 length: 16 amino acids. Germline CDR1 reads DFQATT; CDR2 reads SNEGSKA (reference sequence).

The chain employs TRBV4-3 and TRBJ2-7; TRBD2 matches at 9 bases. Germline V gives CDR1 LGHNA, CDR2 YSLEER. The CDR3 runs to 15 residues. Trimming cost V 5 bases and J 4 bases; bases outside gene matches: 9. The DNA for the CDR3 is TGCGCCAGCAGCTTAGGGGTAGCGGGGGCTTACGAGCAGTACTTC. This encodes CASSLGVAGAYEQYF.

This clonotype occurred a few times. The CDR3 DNA sequence: TGTGCCAGCAGCTTTTCCGCACGCGCGGGAGGGCAAGAGACCCAGTACTTC. Its protein product is CASSFSARAGGQETQYF. The rearrangement uses TRBV7-9 and TRBJ2-5; 9 bases fit TRBD2. Germline V gene data show CDR1 as SEHNR and CDR2 as FQNEAQ (reference sequence). V lost 3 bases to trimming and J lost 2 bases; unmatched junction nucleotides: 10. CDR3 length equals 17 residues.

This clonotype has a handful of counts. The chain recombines TRBV6-2 or TRBV6-3 with TRBJ2-1; TRBD1 matches at 10 bases. The CDR3 consists of 16 residues. The germline gives CDR1 MNHEY, CDR2 SVGEGT. V was pared by 4 bases and J by 5 bases, with 8 bases of the junction left unmatched. CDR3: CASSLTRTGGNNEQFF. CDR3 coding DNA: TGTGCCAGCAGTTTAACCCGGACAGGGGGAAACAATGAGCAGTTCTTC.

The DNA of the CDR3 is TGCAGTGCTAGAGGCGGGACAGCGGGCACAGATACGCAGTATTTT. It encodes CSARGGTAGTDTQYF. The J gene is TRBJ2-3, the V gene TRBV20-1; possible D gene TRBD1, 7 bases. CDR1 is DFQATT, CDR2 SNEGSKA, per germline (reference sequence). The CDR3 contains 15 residues. V lost 1 base, J lost 1 base, and 12 bases lay in between.

The gene calls are TRBV4-1 and TRBJ2-1, with D perhaps assigned TRBD1 or TRBD2 (7 bases each). This CDR3 spans 15 amino acids. Germline lookup yields CDR1 MGHRA and CDR2 YSYEKL. Trimming removed 4 bases from V and 5 bases from J, with 15 bases in between. Here the CDR3 reads CASSPGGAGNNEQFF. CDR3 sequence (DNA): TGCGCCAGCAGCCCAGGGGGGGCGGGGAACAATGAGCAGTTCTTC.

The chain has TRBV11-2 and TRBJ2-1; 12 bases align to TRBD2. In germline, CDR1 is SGHAT, CDR2 FQNNGV. The CDR3 has 17 amino acids. V lost 2 bases, J lost 4 bases, and 6 bases stayed unmatched. For the CDR3, the DNA is TGTGCCAGCAGCTTAACACTAGCGGGGGGTTTTTACAATGAGCAGTTCTTC. Amino acid sequence: CASSLTLAGGFYNEQFF.

This clonotype was detected many times. This chain uses TRBV29-1 with TRBJ1-2, with a weak D call TRBD1 (6 bases). The CDR3 covers 14 residues. V was trimmed by 3 bases and J by 2 bases, leaving 13 bases between them. Germline assignment: CDR1 SQVTM and CDR2 ANQGSEA. The CDR3 here is CSVDTGAANYGYTF. For the CDR3, the DNA is TGCAGCGTTGATACGGGGGCAGCCAACTATGGCTACACCTTC.

This clonotype has more than one count but fewer than ten. The rearrangement uses TRBV29-1 and TRBJ2-6, with a weak D call TRBD2 (5 bases). Deletions cut 4 bases from V and 0 bases from J, with 13 bases between. CDR3 length: 16 residues. Germline V gene lookup returns CDR1 SQVTM and CDR2 ANQGSEA. The chain's CDR3 is CSVVGGSFSGANVLTF. In DNA, the CDR3 is TGCAGCGTTGTGGGCGGGTCCTTCTCTGGGGCCAACGTCCTGACTTTC.

This clonotype was observed many times. The chain uses TRBV5-5 and TRBJ2-7; a possible D gene is TRBD2 (6 bases). The CDR3 runs to 13 residues. CDR1 SGHKS and CDR2 YYEKEE come from the germline V gene (reference sequence). The V end lost 4 bases, the J end lost 3 bases, and 11 bases lay between the germline ends. In nucleotides, the CDR3 is TGTGCCAGCAGCCGGAGGGACTTCTACGAGCAGTACTTC. Amino acid sequence: CASSRRDFYEQYF.

The gene calls are TRBV4-2 and TRBJ1-5, with 9 nucleotides matching TRBD1. V shed 0 bases and J 2 bases; nucleotides not matched to a gene: 2. Germline V CDR1 and CDR2: LGHNA, YNFKEQ. The CDR3 runs to 16 residues. CDR3 protein: CASSQDRTGGNQPQHF. The CDR3 DNA sequence: TGTGCCAGCAGCCAAGATAGGACAGGGGGCAATCAGCCCCAGCATTTT.